This T cell receptor beta chain was sequenced for a study of shared clonotypes between healthy human individuals. As for the study in general: Three plates were used per donor for CD4 naive, three for CD4 memory, two for CD8 naive and one for CD8 memory. Study-level results: Clonotype sharing among donors, it was expected, would be affected by sequencing depth.

Worth noting for this clone: The antigen is unknown.

CD4+ cells yielded CD45RA+ naive and CD45RA-negative memory subsets. Assay used: immunoSEQ multiplex PCR; TCRdb lists only in-frame clones, some missing. This sample yields 2 million to 2.5 million clones, of which more than 85% are seen a single time; around 0.37% belongs to the top ten. V shed 4 bases and J shed 0 bases, with 7 bases lying between them. This CDR3 is 13 amino acids long. Per germline, CDR1 MNHEY and CDR2 SVGAGI. Material for sequencing was naive CD4+ T cells from PBMCs. Subset denoted: CD45RA+ positively selected. The rearrangement joins TRBV6-5 to TRBJ2-7, with D possibly being TRBD1 (5 bases). The clonotype was recovered from a man in his late teens or twenties in good health. Some clones in this sample may be carry-over from other donors' samples. The CDR3 DNA sequence: TGTGCCAGCAGTTCTGGGGCCTCCTACGAGCAGTACTTC. Translating gives CASSSGASYEQYF.